This T cell receptor (beta chain) appears in the sequencing data of a study of T cells in Graves' hyperthyroidism and ophthalmopathy. Background on the study: Specimen type is peripheral blood, collected at initial diagnosis prior to any treatment.

Germline trimming cut 4 bases from V and 4 bases from J; bases unmatched to any gene: 13. The CDR3 runs to 17 residues. From germline, CDR1 is SGHTA and CDR2 FQGNSA. What was amplified from RNA transcripts were TCR beta CDR3 regions. The study used the HTBI primer set for a first-round RT-PCR of the TCR CDR3. MiXCR was run by TCRdb on the multiplex PCR reads, yielding one entry per CDR3 protein. In the table there are more than 550,000 distinct CDR3 sequences, approximately 15% of which are singletons. The sequencing input was blood. The J gene is TRBJ2-1, the V gene TRBV7-2, with 7 bases aligning to TRBD2. This TCR was sampled from a man aged 50-60 years with Graves' hyperthyroidism. The CDR3 nucleotides are TGTGCCAGCAGCTCCGGGGGGTGGGATAGCGAGTACAATGAGCAGTTCTTC. It codes for CASSSGGWDSEYNEQFF.